The clone carrying this T cell receptor (beta chain) was seen many times. What it binds is unknown. The length of the CDR3 is 15 residues. V was cut by 4 bases and J by 2 bases, with 14 bases left in between. Germline assignment: CDR1 SEHNR and CDR2 FQNEAQ (reference sequence). Making the TCR beta libraries involved quantitative 5'-RACE with molecular barcodes. MiXCR was run by TCRdb on the 5' RACE reads, yielding one entry per CDR3 protein. The profile shows roughly 670,000 distinct CDR3 sequences, around a fifth of them singletons. This record belongs to a study of CD8 T cells in ankylosing spondylitis. Study-level findings and limits: Ankylosing spondylitis blood appeared to carry a characteristic TCR beta motif of 7 or 8 highly homologous variants.

Sequenced material: blood, either unsorted or a sorted T cell fraction (not recorded which). The V gene is TRBV7-9, the J gene TRBJ2-5, with D perhaps TRBD1 or TRBD2 (5 bases each). The clonotype originates from a male donor with ankylosing spondylitis. CDR3 sequence (DNA): TGTGCCAGCAGCTCCGGGACCATAAAGCAAGAGACCCAGTACTTC. As protein: CASSSGTIKQETQYF.